This T cell receptor (beta chain) was profiled in a study of brain metastases from non-small cell lung cancer. This table comes from immunoSEQ multiplex PCR, and its TCRdb copy is limited to in-frame clones, with some not included. The sample records 600 to 850 clones, under 90% being singletons. Material: tumor-adjacent normal tissue. The receptor was derived from a donor aged 40 or older with non-small cell lung cancer.

For the CDR3, the DNA is TGCAGCGTTGAAGGATACAATGAGCAGTTCTTC. It specifies CSVEGYNEQFF. The chain links TRBV29-1 to TRBJ2-1; no reliable D call. The CDR3 runs 11 residues. Germline V gene data show CDR1 as SQVTM and CDR2 as ANQGSEA. Trimming cost V 1 base and J 4 bases, with 2 bases left between them.